This is a list of T cell receptor beta chains from one sample in a study of blood T cells in healthy people across ages. TCRdb analysed the 5' RACE reads with MiXCR anew, one entry per CDR3 protein. This table has around 1,000,000 distinct CDR3 sequences, around 25% appearing once. The data also belong to a second study, concerning T cells of mothers and their children.

The source material was blood. The origin of the receptors is a girl aged 2-10 years in good health. The CDR3 runs from the conserved cysteine through the conserved F or W. D genes are given only for firm matches. For some rows the clone size is stated as once, few or many, or as a class when expanded; others skip it.

D: TRBD1; size: few; V: TRBV9; J: TRBJ1-2; CDR3: CASSPRTGPIYGYTF; DNA: TGTGCCAGCAGCCCCCGGACAGGGCCCATCTATGGCTACACCTTC
D: .; size: .; V: TRBV7-9; J: TRBJ2-4; CDR3: CASSSPRGDIQYF; DNA: TGTGCCAGCAGCTCCCCCCGTGGAGACATTCAGTACTTC
D: .; size: .; V: TRBV19; J: TRBJ2-1; CDR3: CASSQTGSPYNEQFF; DNA: TGTGCCAGTAGTCAAACAGGGTCCCCGTACAATGAGCAGTTCTTC
D: .; size: .; V: TRBV20-1; J: TRBJ2-6; CDR3: CSALNPTGANVLTF; DNA: TGCAGTGCCCTAAACCCAACTGGGGCCAACGTCCTGACTTTC
D: TRBD1; size: .; V: TRBV29-1; J: TRBJ2-7; CDR3: CSVETETGQGVSYEQYF; DNA: TGCAGCGTTGAGACTGAAACGGGACAGGGGGTTTCCTACGAGCAGTACTTC
D: .; size: few; V: TRBV12-3/TRBV12-4; J: TRBJ2-1; CDR3: CASSFTADEQFF; DNA: TGTGCCAGCAGTTTTACCGCGGACGAGCAGTTCTTC
D: .; size: once; V: TRBV20-1; J: TRBJ2-1; CDR3: CSARDLDGGPHYNEQFF; DNA: TGCAGTGCTAGAGATCTTGACGGGGGACCACATTACAATGAGCAGTTCTTC
D: TRBD1; size: .; V: TRBV19; J: TRBJ1-1; CDR3: CASNVGQGLTEAFF; DNA: TGTGCCAGTAATGTGGGACAGGGACTCACTGAAGCTTTCTTT
D: .; size: .; V: TRBV5-1; J: TRBJ1-2; CDR3: CASSLGQPNYGNTF; DNA: TGCGCCAGCAGCTTGGGACAGCCCAACTATGGCAACACCTTC
D: .; size: .; V: TRBV3-1; J: TRBJ1-2; CDR3: CASSQSNGGYTF; DNA: TGTGCCAGCAGCCAATCGAATGGCGGCTACACCTTC
D: .; size: few; V: TRBV24-1; J: TRBJ2-3; CDR3: CATRDSFGTDTQYF; DNA: TGTGCCACCCGCGACAGCTTTGGCACAGATACGCAGTATTTT
D: .; size: few; V: TRBV7-2; J: TRBJ1-1; CDR3: CASTQGGTEAFF; DNA: TGTGCCAGCACCCAAGGGGGCACTGAAGCTTTCTTT
D: .; size: .; V: TRBV20-1; J: TRBJ2-4; CDR3: CSAWDQLAKNIQYF; DNA: TGCAGTGCCTGGGACCAATTAGCCAAAAACATTCAGTACTTC
D: .; size: .; V: TRBV6-6; J: TRBJ2-7; CDR3: CATDQGPYEQYF; DNA: TGTGCCACTGACCAGGGGCCCTACGAGCAGTACTTC
D: .; size: .; V: TRBV6-6; J: TRBJ2-5; CDR3: CASSYSGGSQETQYF; DNA: TGTGCCAGCAGTTACTCGGGCGGTTCCCAAGAGACCCAGTACTTC
D: TRBD1; size: .; V: TRBV15; J: TRBJ2-1; CDR3: CATSRGTGINEQFF; DNA: TGTGCCACCAGCAGAGGGACAGGGATAAATGAGCAGTTCTTC
D: .; size: .; V: TRBV9; J: TRBJ2-5; CDR3: CASSVGVAQGQETQYF; DNA: TGTGCCAGCAGCGTAGGGGTAGCTCAAGGACAAGAGACCCAGTACTTC
D: .; size: .; V: TRBV7-9; J: TRBJ1-2; CDR3: CASSSGRSANYGYTF; DNA: TGTGCCAGCAGCTCGGGGAGGTCAGCTAACTATGGCTACACCTTC
D: TRBD2; size: few; V: TRBV7-8; J: TRBJ2-7; CDR3: CASSNTGTSVEQYF; DNA: TGTGCCAGCAGCAATACCGGGACTAGCGTCGAGCAGTACTTC
D: .; size: .; V: TRBV28; J: TRBJ2-3; CDR3: CASRRHGGLNTDTQYF; DNA: TGTGCCAGCAGACGACACGGGGGGCTCAACACAGATACGCAGTATTTT
D: TRBD1; size: few; V: TRBV15; J: TRBJ2-3; CDR3: CATSPGQGAWDTQYF; DNA: TGTGCCACCAGCCCGGGACAGGGGGCTTGGGATACGCAGTATTTT
D: .; size: .; V: TRBV3-1; J: TRBJ2-7; CDR3: CASSQERQPSYEQYF; DNA: TGTGCCAGCAGCCAAGAGAGGCAACCCTCCTACGAGCAGTACTTC
D: .; size: .; V: TRBV12-3/TRBV12-4; J: TRBJ2-7; CDR3: CASSSRGSLGEQYF; DNA: TGTGCCAGCAGTTCCAGAGGATCTTTGGGCGAGCAGTACTTC
D: .; size: .; V: TRBV7-9; J: TRBJ2-1; CDR3: CASSSQGNYEQFF; DNA: TGTGCCAGCAGCTCCCAAGGGAACTACGAGCAGTTCTTC
D: .; size: many; V: TRBV7-7; J: TRBJ2-7; CDR3: CASSVGSGNEQYF; DNA: TGTGCTAGCAGCGTAGGTTCTGGGAACGAGCAGTACTTC
D: .; size: .; V: TRBV12-3/TRBV12-4; J: TRBJ2-7; CDR3: CASTPGRETYEQYF; DNA: TGTGCCAGCACCCCGGGCAGGGAAACCTACGAGCAGTACTTC
D: .; size: few; V: TRBV7-3; J: TRBJ2-3; CDR3: CASSFLADSTDTQYF; DNA: TGTGCCAGCAGCTTTCTAGCAGACAGCACAGATACGCAGTATTTT
D: TRBD1; size: .; V: TRBV11-3; J: TRBJ2-7; CDR3: CASSSWTGGLSSYEQYF; DNA: TGTGCCAGCAGCTCTTGGACAGGGGGCCTCAGCTCCTACGAGCAGTACTTC
D: TRBD1; size: .; V: TRBV27; J: TRBJ2-3; CDR3: CASSLGDSYTDTQYF; DNA: TGTGCCAGCAGTTTAGGGGACAGCTACACAGATACGCAGTATTTT
D: .; size: .; V: TRBV4-3; J: TRBJ2-5; CDR3: CASSQGKGWETQYF; DNA: TGCGCCAGCAGCCAAGGAAAGGGTTGGGAGACCCAGTACTTC
D: TRBD2; size: few; V: TRBV13; J: TRBJ2-3; CDR3: CASSLYSSGPTDTQYF; DNA: TGTGCCAGCAGCTTATATTCTAGCGGGCCCACAGATACGCAGTATTTT
D: TRBD2; size: .; V: TRBV28; J: TRBJ2-3; CDR3: CASIGTSGIDTQYF; DNA: TGTGCCAGCATCGGGACTAGCGGGATAGATACGCAGTATTTT
D: TRBD1; size: many; V: TRBV12-3/TRBV12-4; J: TRBJ1-4; CDR3: CASSSDRGRYEKLFF; DNA: TGTGCCAGCAGTTCCGACAGGGGGCGGTATGAAAAACTGTTTTTT
D: TRBD1; size: few; V: TRBV9; J: TRBJ2-1; CDR3: CASSEFQGVSYNEQFF; DNA: TGTGCCAGCAGCGAATTCCAGGGGGTTTCCTACAATGAGCAGTTCTTC
D: .; size: few; V: TRBV20-1; J: TRBJ1-2; CDR3: CSAWDEVGYTF; DNA: TGCAGTGCCTGGGATGAGGTGGGCTACACCTTC
D: .; size: .; V: TRBV20-1; J: TRBJ2-7; CDR3: CSAKAGSSYEQYF; DNA: TGCAGTGCTAAGGCAGGTAGCTCCTACGAGCAGTACTTC
D: .; size: few; V: TRBV29-1; J: TRBJ2-7; CDR3: CSVAGKAGTSNSYEQYF; DNA: TGCAGCGTAGCCGGAAAAGCCGGGACATCCAACTCCTACGAGCAGTACTTC
D: TRBD2; size: .; V: TRBV20-1; J: TRBJ2-1; CDR3: CSAEGRETSSTDEQFF; DNA: TGCAGTGCGGAGGGTCGTGAGACTAGCTCAACAGATGAGCAGTTCTTC
D: .; size: few; V: TRBV15; J: TRBJ1-4; CDR3: CATSRGLDRLNEKLFF; DNA: TGTGCCACCAGCAGAGGCCTCGACAGACTTAATGAAAAACTGTTTTTT
D: .; size: .; V: TRBV28; J: TRBJ2-5; CDR3: CASSSVTHRGVETQYF; DNA: TGTGCCAGCAGTTCCGTCACACATAGGGGGGTGGAGACCCAGTACTTC
D: .; size: .; V: TRBV5-1; J: TRBJ2-5; CDR3: CASSFGVGETQYF; DNA: TGCGCCAGCAGCTTTGGCGTGGGGGAGACCCAGTACTTC
D: .; size: .; V: TRBV12-3/TRBV12-4; J: TRBJ2-4; CDR3: CASSLPLPSAGGNIQYF; DNA: TGTGCCAGCAGTTTACCCCTGCCCTCGGCTGGAGGGAACATTCAGTACTTC
D: .; size: few; V: TRBV21-1; J: TRBJ2-1; CDR3: CASSRSSTGTRNNEQFF; DNA: TGTGCCAGCAGCAGATCCTCGACAGGGACCCGTAACAATGAGCAGTTCTTC
D: TRBD1; size: .; V: TRBV10-2; J: TRBJ1-4; CDR3: CASSDLQGGDEKLFF; DNA: TGCGCCAGCAGTGACCTCCAGGGGGGGGATGAAAAACTGTTTTTT
D: .; size: .; V: TRBV3-1; J: TRBJ2-3; CDR3: CASSQVTGTPQETQYF; DNA: TGTGCCAGCAGCCAAGTTACCGGGACACCTCAAGAGACCCAGTACTTT
D: .; size: .; V: TRBV12-3/TRBV12-4; J: TRBJ2-7; CDR3: CASSLAREHEQYF; DNA: TGTGCCAGCAGTTTAGCCAGGGAACACGAGCAGTACTTC
D: .; size: few; V: TRBV20-1; J: TRBJ2-7; CDR3: CSATDSKKYYEQYF; DNA: TGCAGTGCTACAGACAGCAAAAAGTACTACGAGCAGTACTTC
D: .; size: few; V: TRBV4-3; J: TRBJ2-3; CDR3: CASSQDELELHSTDTQYF; DNA: TGCGCCAGCAGCCAAGATGAGCTGGAACTCCACTCCACAGATACGCAGTATTTT
D: .; size: few; V: TRBV15; J: TRBJ2-2; CDR3: CATSTLRGGELFF; DNA: TGTGCCACCAGCACCCTTAGGGGCGGGGAGCTGTTTTTT
D: TRBD1; size: few; V: TRBV10-3; J: TRBJ2-7; CDR3: CAISETWSPGQGWKQYF; DNA: TGTGCCATCAGTGAGACATGGAGTCCGGGACAGGGGTGGAAGCAGTACTTC
D: .; size: few; V: TRBV20-1; J: TRBJ1-2; CDR3: CSASLPGSGTYGYTF; DNA: TGCAGTGCTAGCCTGCCAGGGAGCGGGACCTATGGCTACACCTTC
D: .; size: .; V: TRBV20-1; J: TRBJ2-7; CDR3: CSALFRENSCEQYF; DNA: TGCAGTGCTCTATTCAGGGAGAACTCCTGCGAGCAGTACTTC
D: TRBD1; size: .; V: TRBV6-1; J: TRBJ2-5; CDR3: CASSWTGMMETQYF; DNA: TGTGCCAGCAGTTGGACAGGGATGATGGAGACCCAGTACTTC